Each of the 28 T cell receptor beta chains below was sequenced from the same sample in a study of cytomegalovirus exposure and HLA in healthy donors. The PCR ran on 60 Vbeta and 13 Jbeta primers. TCRdb's table, derived via immunoSEQ multiplex PCR, lists solely in-frame clones and lacks some. The table has over 65,000 clones, under 80% seen once. The sequenced sample was PBMCs. These receptors originate from a woman aged 45-59 years in good health and CMV-seropositive.

This clone has more than one count but fewer than ten. The rearrangement joins TRBV28 to TRBJ1-6; 7 bases match TRBD1. J was trimmed by 2 bases and V by 1 base; bases with no gene match: 5. Germline values: CDR1 MDHEN, CDR2 SYDVKM. This CDR3 has 17 amino acids. CDR3 sequence (DNA): TGTGCCAGCAGTTTATTAGGGGGCTCCCCCTATAATTCACCCCTCCACTTT. It codes for CASSLLGGSPYNSPLHF.

V is TRBV6-6 and J is TRBJ2-7; weak D call: TRBD1 (5 bases). CDR3 length: 13 residues. V was trimmed by 0 bases and J by 3 bases, leaving 6 bases between them. Per the germline V gene, CDR1 is MNHNY and CDR2 is SVGAGI (reference sequence). The CDR3 loop is CASSYSDSYEQYV. In DNA, the CDR3 is TGTGCCAGCAGTTACTCTGACAGCTACGAGCAGTACGTC.

V is TRBV15 and J is TRBJ1-4; unclear D gene. The CDR3 is 14 residues long. Germline CDR1 LNHNV, CDR2 YYDKDF (reference sequence). V was cut by 2 bases and J by 5 bases, with 9 bases left in between. The chain's CDR3 is CATSRLGENEKLFF. The CDR3 region has the DNA TGTGCCACCAGCAGACTGGGCGAAAATGAAAAACTGTTTTTT.

The CDR3 loop is CASSRDSNTGELFF. CDR3 sequence (DNA): TGTGCCAGCAGCCGGGACTCAAACACCGGGGAGCTGTTTTTT. V and J are TRBV2 and TRBJ2-2; D is possibly TRBD2 (6 bases). Germline loops: CDR1 SNHLY, CDR2 FYNNEI. The CDR3 loop spans 14 amino acids. Trimming removed 6 bases from V and 2 bases from J, with 10 bases in between.

This clone showed up just once. V is TRBV7-3 and J is TRBJ2-2, with 9 bases that match TRBD1. V trimming: 5 bases; J trimming: 4 bases; junction bases outside the gene matches: 2. Germline assignment: CDR1 SGHTA and CDR2 FQGTGA. The CDR3 has 14 amino acids. CDR3 region: CASSPGQGTGELFF. The CDR3 nucleotides read TGTGCCAGCAGCCCGGGACAGGGCACCGGGGAGCTGTTTTTT. The full variable domain, completed using reference TRBV7-3 and TRBJ2-2, is GAGVSQTPSNKVTEKGKYVELRCDPISGHTALYWYRQSLGQGPEFLIYFQGTGAADDSGLPNDRFFAVRPEGSVSTLKIQRTERGDSAVYLCASSPGQGTGELFFGEGSRLTVL.

This clone was found once. The chain recombines TRBV21-1 with TRBJ2-5; whether TRBD2, the table's D call, matches the DNA was not checked. TRBV21-1 is a known pseudogene. The CDR3 is 16 amino acids. The DNA for the CDR3 is TGTGCCAGCAGCAAACCCCCCCAGCGGTACCAAGAGACCCAGTACTTC. Translation: CASSKPPQRYQETQYF.

The chain combines TRBV6-6 with TRBJ2-2; tentative D call: TRBD1 (6 bases). The germline gives CDR1 MNHNY, CDR2 SVGAGI (reference sequence). The V end was cut by 6 bases, the J end by 6 bases, with 17 bases between. This CDR3 is 15 amino acids long. The CDR3 DNA is TGTGCCAGCAGCTCCTTTTCAGGGGTCCCCGGGGAGCTGTTTTTT. It is translated as CASSSFSGVPGELFF.

The rearrangement uses TRBV9 and TRBJ1-3, with D uncertain. CDR3 size: 16 residues. Trimming cost V 0 bases and J 1 base, with 11 bases left between them. CDR1 and CDR2 from the germline V gene are SGDLS and YYNGEE. The CDR3 DNA sequence: TGTGCCAGCAGCGTAGAGGCGGTCTCTTCTGGAAACACCATATATTTT. It is translated as CASSVEAVSSGNTIYF. The complete variable domain, with remaining parts taken from reference TRBV9 and TRBJ1-3, reads DSGVTQTPKHLITATGQRVTLRCSPRSGDLSVYWYQQSLDQGLQFLIQYYNGEERAKGNILERFSAQQFPDLHSELNLSSLELGDSALYFCASSVEAVSSGNTIYFGEGSWLTVV.

The chain carries TRBV5-1 and TRBJ1-4, with D possibly TRBD1 on 6 matching bases. Germline CDR1 is SGHRS and CDR2 is YFSETQ. The CDR3 has 16 residues. V lost 0 bases and J 6 bases, leaving 15 bases between the germline ends. CDR3 in DNA: TGCGCCAGCAGCTTGGCGATAGGGGGGGGCGATGAAAAACTGTTTTTT. Amino acid sequence: CASSLAIGGGDEKLFF.

J is TRBJ2-5 and V is TRBV20-1, with D possibly matching TRBD2 (5 bases). The end of the DNA aligns better with TRBJ2-7, so the J call may be wrong. CDR3 size: 11 residues. The germline gives CDR1 DFQATT, CDR2 SNEGSKA (reference sequence). The CDR3 loop reads CSAGLLGEQYF. In nucleotides, the CDR3 is TGCAGTGCCGGACTTCTGGGCGAGCAGTACTTC.

The genes are TRBV11-1 and TRBJ1-5; D gene unclear. V gave up 8 bases and J gave up 3 bases, with 17 bases separating them. The CDR3 has 15 amino acids. Germline V gives CDR1 SGHAT, CDR2 FQDESV (reference sequence). CDR3 amino acids: CASWQQCLNNQPQHF. The CDR3 region has the DNA TGTGCCAGCTGGCAACAGTGCTTAAACAATCAGCCCCAGCATTTT.

The chain links TRBV4-1 to TRBJ2-3, with 9 bases that match TRBD2. CDR1 and CDR2 (germline): MGHRA, YSYEKL. The CDR3 is 18 residues long. V was pared by 1 base and J by 5 bases, with 13 bases of the junction left unmatched. Here the CDR3 DNA reads TGCGCCAGCAGCCAAGTGGTAGGGCGGGGGGGCCAGGGAGATACGCAGTATTTT. This translates into CASSQVVGRGGQGDTQYF.

The rearrangement uses TRBV7-8 and TRBJ2-1, with 7 bases fitting TRBD2. Germline V gene lookup returns CDR1 SGHVS and CDR2 FQNEAQ. The CDR3 runs 14 residues. The J segment lost 7 bases and the V segment lost 1 base, leaving 4 bases of the junction unmatched. CDR3 sequence: CASSLGLARNEQFF. The DNA for the CDR3 is TGTGCCAGCAGCTTAGGACTAGCTCGGAATGAGCAGTTCTTC.

The chain employs TRBV28 and TRBJ1-2, with D possibly being TRBD1 (5 bases). The germline CDR1 and CDR2 sequences are MDHEN and SYDVKM. The CDR3 is 16 amino acids. Trimming removed 7 bases at V and 8 bases at J, with 26 bases between. This chain's CDR3 is CASTFAGGTRSWGYTF. The CDR3 region has the DNA TGTGCCAGCACCTTTGCGGGGGGGACCCGGTCCTGGGGCTACACCTTC.

Within the sample, this clone is medium-sized. The CDR3 sequence is CAISDNYGDRVSYTF. For the CDR3, the DNA is TGTGCCATCAGTGATAACTACGGGGACAGGGTCAGCTACACCTTC. The rearrangement uses TRBV10-3 and TRBJ1-2; TRBD1 aligns across 9 bases. Germline V gene lookup returns CDR1 ENHRY and CDR2 SYGVKD. This CDR3 has 15 residues. The trim removed 3 bases at V and 9 bases at J, leaving 11 bases unmatched.

The rearrangement joins TRBV29-1 to TRBJ1-2; perhaps TRBD1 as D (6 bases). This CDR3 spans 15 amino acids. V was clipped by 6 bases and J by 4 bases, with 21 bases between them. Per the germline V gene, CDR1 is SQVTM and CDR2 is ANQGSEA. In DNA, the CDR3 is TGCAGCGTCGCCCTGACAGGAGGAGTAGGCTATGGCTACACCTTC. This gives the protein CSVALTGGVGYGYTF. The full variable domain, with the rest looked up from reference TRBV29-1 and TRBJ1-2, is SAVISQKPSRDICQRGTSLTIQCQVDSQVTMMFWYRQQPGQSLTLIATANQGSEATYESGFVIDKFPISRPNLTFSTLTVSNMSPEDSSIYLCSVALTGGVGYGYTFGSGTRLTVV.

The rearrangement links TRBV9 to TRBJ1-4; maybe TRBD1 (5 bases). The germline V and J ends were trimmed by 3 bases and 13 bases, with 10 bases remaining between them. The CDR3 consists of 11 residues. CDR1 is SGDLS and CDR2 is YYNGEE in the germline V gene. DNA for the CDR3: TGTGCCAGCAGCGGAGGGAGGGGACTGTTTTTT. Residues: CASSGGRGLFF.

This chain connects TRBV13 to TRBJ2-2; 13 bases match TRBD2. CDR1 PRHDT and CDR2 FYEKMQ come from the germline V gene (reference sequence). The CDR3 spans 17 residues. V lost 5 bases, J lost 2 bases, and 5 bases stayed unmatched. The CDR3 protein is CASSLTSGGPNTGELFF. DNA for the CDR3: TGTGCCAGCAGCCTGACTAGCGGGGGGCCAAACACCGGGGAGCTGTTTTTT.

V usage is TRBV18 and J usage is TRBJ2-1, with 7 positions matching TRBD2. The trim removed 2 bases at V and 4 bases at J, leaving 5 bases unmatched. This CDR3 contains 15 residues. Germline V lookup: CDR1 KGHSH, CDR2 LQKENI. CDR3 coding DNA: TGTGCCAGCTCACCATCGGCGGGGGTTTACAATGAGCAGTTCTTC. Translated: CASSPSAGVYNEQFF.

This sequence joins TRBV11-2 and TRBJ1-1; D call uncertain. Deletions cut 5 bases from V and 5 bases from J, with 15 bases between. Germline V gene lookup returns CDR1 SGHAT and CDR2 FQNNGV. The CDR3 loop spans 14 amino acids. DNA for the CDR3: TGTGCCAGCAGCCTCGGGGAGGAGCTTACTGAAGCTTTCTTT. Amino acids: CASSLGEELTEAFF.

This clone was observed a handful of times. The chain links TRBV4-2 to TRBJ2-5, with TRBD2 matching 7 bases. CDR3 size: 15 residues. CDR1 is LGHNA and CDR2 is YNFKEQ in the germline V gene. V was clipped by 1 base and J by 4 bases; unmatched bases: 6. The CDR3 DNA is TGTGCCAGCAGCCAAGCCTTCGGGGAGGGAGAGACCCAGTACTTC. This translates into CASSQAFGEGETQYF.

This chain connects TRBV29-1 to TRBJ2-2; D remains unclear. V lost 5 bases and J 3 bases, leaving 7 bases between the germline ends. CDR1 is SQVTM, CDR2 ANQGSEA, per germline. The CDR3 contains 12 residues. The CDR3 reads CSVIQYTGELFF. In DNA form, the CDR3 reads TGCAGCGTTATACAGTACACCGGGGAGCTGTTTTTT.

The rearrangement links TRBV6-5 to TRBJ2-1, with 8 bases matching TRBD2. There are 12 residues in the CDR3. V was pared by 8 bases and J by 10 bases, with 7 bases of the junction left unmatched. Germline CDR1 MNHEY, CDR2 SVGAGI. The CDR3 sequence: CASRGGNLEQFF. In DNA, the CDR3 is TGTGCCAGCCGCGGGGGGAATTTAGAGCAGTTCTTC.

This clone occurred a few times. This sequence joins TRBV21-1 and TRBJ1-6; the DNA was not compared with TRBD1, the D call given in the table. TRBV21-1 is noted as a pseudogene. The CDR3 is made up of 14 amino acids. The CDR3: CASSKGRQNSPLHF. The CDR3 nucleotides are TGTGCCAGCAGCAAAGGAAGACAGAATTCACCCCTCCACTTT.

The rearrangement uses TRBV7-8 and TRBJ1-5; D unresolved. The CDR3 spans 13 residues. CDR1 SGHVS and CDR2 FQNEAQ come from the germline V gene. Trimming shortened V by 6 bases and J by 7 bases, and 13 bases separated the two germline ends. The CDR3 nucleotides are TGTGCCAGCAGATCCGACATCGACCAGCCCCAGCATTTT. Amino acids: CASRSDIDQPQHF.

This clone was found once. This chain joins TRBV7-2 and TRBJ1-2; 10 bases map to TRBD1. Germline loops: CDR1 SGHTA, CDR2 FQGNSA. Trimming removed 3 bases from V and 3 bases from J; junction bases left unmatched: 4. The CDR3 is 15 residues long. This CDR3 reads CASSLGQGRDYGYTF. The CDR3 DNA is TGTGCCAGCAGCTTGGGACAGGGGAGGGACTATGGCTACACCTTC.

The J gene is TRBJ2-1, the V gene TRBV10-3; 9 bases are shared with TRBD2. CDR1 and CDR2 (germline): ENHRY, SYGVKD. The V gene end was trimmed by 11 bases and the J gene end by 5 bases; junction bases not matched to a gene: 25. This CDR3 region has 19 residues. The CDR3 DNA is TGTGCCGTGTATGCAGCGAAGAGGGGCGGGGGGGCTCTAAACAATGAGCAGTTCTTC. Translated: CAVYAAKRGGGALNNEQFF.

The gene calls are TRBV7-6 and TRBJ2-2; 8 positions match TRBD2. V dropped 1 base and J dropped 5; count of bases not matched to a gene: 3. Germline CDR1 and CDR2: SGHVS and FNYEAQ. The CDR3 extends over 15 amino acids. The CDR3, as DNA: TGTGCCAGCAGCTTAGGGGCGGGGGGAACCGGGGAGCTGTTTTTT. Residues: CASSLGAGGTGELFF.